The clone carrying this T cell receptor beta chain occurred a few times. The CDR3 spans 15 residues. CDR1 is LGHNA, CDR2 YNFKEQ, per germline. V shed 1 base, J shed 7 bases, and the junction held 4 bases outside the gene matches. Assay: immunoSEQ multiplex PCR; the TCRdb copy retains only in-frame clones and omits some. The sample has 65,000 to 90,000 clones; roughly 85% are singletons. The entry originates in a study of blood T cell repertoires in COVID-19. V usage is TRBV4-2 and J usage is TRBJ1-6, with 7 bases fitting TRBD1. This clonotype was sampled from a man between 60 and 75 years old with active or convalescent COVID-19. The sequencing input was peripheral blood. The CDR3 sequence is CASSQVGTENSPLHF. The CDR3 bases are TGTGCCAGCAGCCAAGTGGGGACAGAGAATTCACCCCTCCACTTT.